The rows below give T cell receptor beta chains drawn from one sample of a study of cytomegalovirus exposure and HLA in healthy donors. TCRdb's copy holds only in-frame clones and misses some; the assay was immunoSEQ multiplex PCR. This sample has 65,000 to 100,000 clones, with roughly three quarters found just once. Sequencing used PBMCs. The receptors originated from a man in his forties in good health and CMV-seronegative. The CDR3 runs from the conserved cysteine through the conserved F or W. Fields, in order: CDR3 DNA, CDR3 protein, clone size, J gene, V gene, D gene. A D gene is named only where the DNA matches it firmly. Clone size is given for some rows only: seen once, a few or many times, or a class if the clone is expanded.

CDR3nt: TGTGCCAGCAGCCAGATTGACAGCTGGAAGAACGAGCAGTACTTC
CDR3aa: CASSQIDSWKNEQYF
abundance: once
j_gene: TRBJ2-7
v_gene: TRBV7-9
d_gene: NA

CDR3nt: TGTGCCAGCTCCCTTCCGGGGACCGGGGAGCTGTTTTTT
CDR3aa: CASSLPGTGELFF
abundance: NA
j_gene: TRBJ2-2
v_gene: TRBV18
d_gene: NA

CDR3nt: TGTGCCAGCAGTTTGGGACAGGGACGTGAAAAACTGTTTTTT
CDR3aa: CASSLGQGREKLFF
abundance: NA
j_gene: TRBJ1-4
v_gene: TRBV2
d_gene: TRBD1

CDR3nt: TGTGCCAGCAGCTTGGTTTCAGGGGATGGCTACACCTTC
CDR3aa: CASSLVSGDGYTF
abundance: NA
j_gene: TRBJ1-2
v_gene: TRBV5-4
d_gene: NA

CDR3nt: TGTGCCAGCAGTATTCCGGGAGAAAGCAATCAGCCCCAGCATTTT
CDR3aa: CASSIPGESNQPQHF
abundance: NA
j_gene: TRBJ1-5
v_gene: TRBV2
d_gene: NA

CDR3nt: TGTGCCAGCAGCCTCGGGACTAGCGGGGGGGCCGTGGGCACAGATACGCAGTATTTT
CDR3aa: CASSLGTSGGAVGTDTQYF
abundance: NA
j_gene: TRBJ2-3
v_gene: TRBV4-2
d_gene: TRBD2

CDR3nt: TGCGCCAGCAAGGAGACAGGGGGAAACACCATATATTTT
CDR3aa: CASKETGGNTIYF
abundance: medium-sized
j_gene: TRBJ1-3
v_gene: TRBV5-1
d_gene: TRBD1

CDR3nt: TGCAGCGTTGAAAGGGACAGGGGCTATGGCTACACCTTC
CDR3aa: CSVERDRGYGYTF
abundance: NA
j_gene: TRBJ1-2
v_gene: TRBV29-1
d_gene: TRBD1

CDR3nt: TGCGCCAGCAGCTTTTACAGCGGGGGTAAAGTTCTAACAGATACGCAGTATTTT
CDR3aa: CASSFYSGGKVLTDTQYF
abundance: few
j_gene: TRBJ2-3
v_gene: TRBV5-1
d_gene: TRBD2

CDR3nt: TGCGCCAGCAGCCAAGATCTTTGGGGGCCCAATCAGCCCCAGCATTTT
CDR3aa: CASSQDLWGPNQPQHF
abundance: NA
j_gene: TRBJ1-5
v_gene: TRBV4-3
d_gene: NA

CDR3nt: TGCGCCAGCAGCCAAGCGAGGGGAGGTCGGGAGACCCAGTACTTC
CDR3aa: CASSQARGGRETQYF
abundance: NA
j_gene: TRBJ2-5
v_gene: TRBV4-1
d_gene: NA

CDR3nt: TGTGCCAGCAGCTTGGGACAGGAGTACTACGAGCAGTACTTC
CDR3aa: CASSLGQEYYEQYF
abundance: NA
j_gene: TRBJ2-7
v_gene: TRBV11-2
d_gene: TRBD1

CDR3nt: TGTGCCAGCAGTGGTCTACCGAACACCGGGGAGCTGTTTTTT
CDR3aa: CASSGLPNTGELFF
abundance: NA
j_gene: TRBJ2-2
v_gene: TRBV25-1
d_gene: NA

CDR3nt: TGCGCCAGCAGGGACAGAGGAGCAACTAATGAAAAACTGTTTTTT
CDR3aa: CASRDRGATNEKLFF
abundance: NA
j_gene: TRBJ1-4
v_gene: TRBV5-1
d_gene: NA

CDR3nt: TGTGCCATCAGTGGGACAAGCACTGAAGCTTTCTTT
CDR3aa: CAISGTSTEAFF
abundance: NA
j_gene: TRBJ1-1
v_gene: TRBV10-3
d_gene: NA

CDR3nt: TGCGCCAGCAACCCCGGGACAGAAACAGATACGCAGTATTTT
CDR3aa: CASNPGTETDTQYF
abundance: NA
j_gene: TRBJ2-3
v_gene: TRBV5-1
d_gene: TRBD1

CDR3nt: TGTGCCAGCCACTTACAGAGCGCCTCAGGGGAGCAGTACTTC
CDR3aa: CASHLQSASGEQYF
abundance: NA
j_gene: TRBJ2-7
v_gene: TRBV2
d_gene: NA

CDR3nt: TGTGCCGGCAGTACACAGGGGTCCTATGGCTACACCTTC
CDR3aa: CAGSTQGSYGYTF
abundance: NA
j_gene: TRBJ1-2
v_gene: TRBV28
d_gene: TRBD1

CDR3nt: TGTGCCAGCAGTGTCCCCCCCAGATCTAATGAAAAACTGTTTTTT
CDR3aa: CASSVPPRSNEKLFF
abundance: few
j_gene: TRBJ1-4
v_gene: TRBV2
d_gene: NA

CDR3nt: TGTGCCAGCAGCCCAACAGGGCCCGGGGCCAACGTCCTGACTTTC
CDR3aa: CASSPTGPGANVLTF
abundance: once
j_gene: TRBJ2-6
v_gene: TRBV9
d_gene: NA

CDR3nt: TGTGCCAGCAGCTTAGTTAGTGATCAGCCCCAGCATTTT
CDR3aa: CASSLVSDQPQHF
abundance: NA
j_gene: TRBJ1-5
v_gene: TRBV7-2
d_gene: NA

CDR3nt: TGTGCCAGCAGCGTAGGGACAGGGCCTTACGAGCAGTACTTC
CDR3aa: CASSVGTGPYEQYF
abundance: NA
j_gene: TRBJ2-7
v_gene: TRBV9
d_gene: TRBD1

CDR3nt: TGTGCCACCGAACAGCTCTATGGCTACACCTTC
CDR3aa: CATEQLYGYTF
abundance: NA
j_gene: TRBJ1-2
v_gene: TRBV28
d_gene: NA

CDR3nt: TGCAGCGCCGCGAGCAGACTAGCGTCCTACGAGCAGTACTTC
CDR3aa: CSAASRLASYEQYF
abundance: NA
j_gene: TRBJ2-7
v_gene: TRBV29-1
d_gene: TRBD2

CDR3nt: TGTGCCAGCAGCCGGGGGGGGAACACTGAAGCTTTCTTT
CDR3aa: CASSRGGNTEAFF
abundance: NA
j_gene: TRBJ1-1
v_gene: TRBV11-3
d_gene: NA

CDR3nt: TGTGCCAGCAGTCCAAATGACAGGACGGGAAACACCATATATTTT
CDR3aa: CASSPNDRTGNTIYF
abundance: NA
j_gene: TRBJ1-3
v_gene: TRBV28
d_gene: NA

CDR3nt: TGTGCCATCGCCCCTATTGGCACAGATACGCAGTATTTT
CDR3aa: CAIAPIGTDTQYF
abundance: NA
j_gene: TRBJ2-3
v_gene: TRBV10-3
d_gene: NA

CDR3nt: TGTGCTAGCAGCCGTCGACAGGGGAATCGGAGCGGCTACACCTTC
CDR3aa: CASSRRQGNRSGYTF
abundance: NA
j_gene: TRBJ1-2
v_gene: TRBV7-2
d_gene: TRBD1

CDR3nt: TGTGCCAGCAGCCACGAGGTGAGGGACAGGGAGCACTATGGCTACACCTTC
CDR3aa: CASSHEVRDREHYGYTF
abundance: NA
j_gene: TRBJ1-2
v_gene: TRBV4-2
d_gene: TRBD1

CDR3nt: TGTGCCAGCAGGAGGACTAGCGGGGGGTACGGGGAGCTGTTTTTT
CDR3aa: CASRRTSGGYGELFF
abundance: once
j_gene: TRBJ2-2
v_gene: TRBV5-4
d_gene: TRBD2

CDR3nt: TGTGCCAGCAAGGCGGTGACTAGCACCTACTACGAGCAGTACTTC
CDR3aa: CASKAVTSTYYEQYF
abundance: NA
j_gene: TRBJ2-7
v_gene: TRBV28
d_gene: TRBD2

CDR3nt: TGTGCCACCAGCTTCGACACAACCTACTATGGCTACACCTTC
CDR3aa: CATSFDTTYYGYTF
abundance: NA
j_gene: TRBJ1-2
v_gene: TRBV15
d_gene: NA

CDR3nt: TGTGCCAGCAGCTTAGCGCAAAGAACAGCGGCCGGGGAAGGCTACACCTTC
CDR3aa: CASSLAQRTAAGEGYTF
abundance: NA
j_gene: TRBJ1-2
v_gene: TRBV7-6
d_gene: NA

CDR3nt: TGTGCCAGCAGCTTGGCCATGACCGGGGATACGCAGTATTTT
CDR3aa: CASSLAMTGDTQYF
abundance: NA
j_gene: TRBJ2-3
v_gene: TRBV5-4
d_gene: NA

CDR3nt: TGTGCCAGCAGTCCGGGACTAGCGGGGGAGACCCAGTACTTC
CDR3aa: CASSPGLAGETQYF
abundance: NA
j_gene: TRBJ2-5
v_gene: TRBV27
d_gene: TRBD2

CDR3nt: TGTGCCAGCAGTGACGGTATAGGGGGAAACAATGAGCAGTTCTTC
CDR3aa: CASSDGIGGNNEQFF
abundance: NA
j_gene: TRBJ2-1
v_gene: TRBV6-4
d_gene: NA

CDR3nt: TGTGCCAGCAGCTTAACATCGGGAAAAACCGTCGAACATGGCTACACCTTC
CDR3aa: CASSLTSGKTVEHGYTF
abundance: NA
j_gene: TRBJ1-2
v_gene: TRBV7-9
d_gene: NA